This record looks at one T cell receptor beta chain sequence and its context. Its antigen remains unknown. The data are from a study of CD8 T cells in ankylosing spondylitis. Study-level points and caveats: Enrichment of disease-linked clones was reportedly significant in matched ankylosing spondylitis synovial fluid. Peripheral blood held disease-linked clones only at relatively low frequency, and these were CD8+. In ankylosing spondylitis blood, a motif of roughly 8 highly homologous TCR beta variants appeared characteristic.

Trimming removed 2 bases from V and 4 bases from J; junction bases left unmatched: 2. The CDR3 is made up of 14 amino acids. Germline V gene data show CDR1 as MNHEY and CDR2 as SVGEGT. Construction of TCR beta libraries was performed using quantitative 5'-RACE with molecular barcodes. TCRdb re-analysed the 5' RACE reads in MiXCR, keeping a single row per CDR3 protein. Among some 840,000 distinct CDR3 sequences listed, about 10% were seen once. This chain uses TRBV6-2 or TRBV6-3 with TRBJ1-1, with TRBD1 matching 9 bases. Sequences were obtained from blood, either unsorted or a sorted T cell fraction (not recorded which). This clonotype was obtained from a male donor with ankylosing spondylitis. CDR3 amino acids: CASSYRQGVTEAFF. In DNA form, the CDR3 reads TGTGCCAGCAGTTACCGACAGGGGGTCACTGAAGCTTTCTTT.